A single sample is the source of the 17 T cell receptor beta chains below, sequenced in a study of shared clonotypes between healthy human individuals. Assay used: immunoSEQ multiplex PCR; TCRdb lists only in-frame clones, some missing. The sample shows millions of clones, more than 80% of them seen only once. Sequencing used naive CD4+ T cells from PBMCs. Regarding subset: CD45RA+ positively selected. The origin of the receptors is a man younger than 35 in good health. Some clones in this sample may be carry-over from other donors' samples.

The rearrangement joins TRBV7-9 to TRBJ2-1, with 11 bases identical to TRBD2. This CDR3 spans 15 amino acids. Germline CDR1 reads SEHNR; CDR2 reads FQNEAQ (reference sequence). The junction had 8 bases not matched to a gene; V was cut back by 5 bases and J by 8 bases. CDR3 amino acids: CASSRTSGSVDEQFF. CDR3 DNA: TGTGCCAGCAGCCGAACTAGCGGGAGTGTCGATGAGCAGTTCTTC.

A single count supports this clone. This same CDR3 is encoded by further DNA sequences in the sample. The CDR3 here is CATSRDRGGNEQFF. CDR3 nucleotides: TGTGCCACCAGCAGAGATCGCGGCGGCAATGAGCAGTTCTTC. The chain joins TRBV15 to TRBJ2-1; no reliable D call. This CDR3 has 14 residues. The germline V gene encodes CDR1 LNHNV and CDR2 YYDKDF (reference sequence). The V end was cut by 0 bases, the J end by 6 bases, with 9 bases between.

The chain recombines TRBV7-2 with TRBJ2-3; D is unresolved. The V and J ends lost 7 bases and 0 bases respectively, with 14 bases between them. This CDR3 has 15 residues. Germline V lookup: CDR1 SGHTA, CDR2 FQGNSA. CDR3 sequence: CASNTVLTSTDTQYF. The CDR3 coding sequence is TGTGCCAGCAATACAGTCTTGACAAGCACAGATACGCAGTATTTT. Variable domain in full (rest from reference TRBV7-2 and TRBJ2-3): GAGVSQSPSNKVTEKGKDVELRCDPISGHTALYWYRQSLGQGLEFLIYFQGNSAPDKSGLPSDRFSAERTGGSVSTLTIQRTQQEDSAVYLCASNTVLTSTDTQYFGPGTRLTVL.

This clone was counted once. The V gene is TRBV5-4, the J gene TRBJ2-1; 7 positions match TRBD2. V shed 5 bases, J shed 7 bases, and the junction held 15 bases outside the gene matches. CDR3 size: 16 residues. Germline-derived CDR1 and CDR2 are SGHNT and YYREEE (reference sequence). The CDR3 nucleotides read TGTGCCAGCAGAAACGGATATCGGGAGGAATTGAATGAGCAGTTCTTC. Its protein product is CASRNGYREELNEQFF.

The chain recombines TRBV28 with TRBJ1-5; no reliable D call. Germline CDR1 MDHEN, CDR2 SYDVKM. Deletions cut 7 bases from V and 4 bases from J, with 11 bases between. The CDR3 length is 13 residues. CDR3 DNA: TGTGCCAGCACCCTAACTTTTAATCAGCCCCAGCATTTT. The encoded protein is CASTLTFNQPQHF.

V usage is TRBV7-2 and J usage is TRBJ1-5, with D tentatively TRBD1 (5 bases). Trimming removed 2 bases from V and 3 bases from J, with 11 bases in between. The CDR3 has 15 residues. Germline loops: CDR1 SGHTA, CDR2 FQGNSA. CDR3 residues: CASSLRSGSNQPQHF. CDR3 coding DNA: TGTGCCAGCAGCTTAAGATCAGGGTCCAATCAGCCCCAGCATTTT.

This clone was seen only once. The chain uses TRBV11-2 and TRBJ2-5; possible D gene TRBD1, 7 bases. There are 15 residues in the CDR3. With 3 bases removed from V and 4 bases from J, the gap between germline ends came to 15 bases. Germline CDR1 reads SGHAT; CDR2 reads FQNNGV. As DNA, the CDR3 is TGTGCCAGCAGCTTCCACAGGGGAGGTGTAGAGACCCAGTACTTC. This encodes CASSFHRGGVETQYF.

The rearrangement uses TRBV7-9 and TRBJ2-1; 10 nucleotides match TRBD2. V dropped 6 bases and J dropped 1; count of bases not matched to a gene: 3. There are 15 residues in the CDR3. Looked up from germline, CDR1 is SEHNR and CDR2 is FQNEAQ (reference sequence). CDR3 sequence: CASRFSGRSYNEQFF. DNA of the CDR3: TGTGCCAGCAGATTTAGCGGGAGGTCCTACAATGAGCAGTTCTTC.

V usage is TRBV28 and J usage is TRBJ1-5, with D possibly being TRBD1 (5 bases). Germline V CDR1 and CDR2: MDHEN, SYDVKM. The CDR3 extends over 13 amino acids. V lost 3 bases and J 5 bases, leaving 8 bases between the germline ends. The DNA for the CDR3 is TGTGCCAGCAGTTTTCGCAGGGATCAGCCCCAGCATTTT. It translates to CASSFRRDQPQHF.

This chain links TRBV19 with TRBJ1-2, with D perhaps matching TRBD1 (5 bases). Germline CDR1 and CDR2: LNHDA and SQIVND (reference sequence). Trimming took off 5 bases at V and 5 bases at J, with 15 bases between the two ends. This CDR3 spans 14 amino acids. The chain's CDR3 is CASSPLDGAYGYTF. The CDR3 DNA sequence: TGTGCCAGTAGTCCCCTGGATGGGGCGTATGGCTACACCTTC.

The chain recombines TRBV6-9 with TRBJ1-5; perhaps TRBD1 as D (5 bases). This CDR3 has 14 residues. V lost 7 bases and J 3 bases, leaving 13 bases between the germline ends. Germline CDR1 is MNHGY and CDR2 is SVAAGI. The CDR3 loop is CASIDGGYNQPQHF. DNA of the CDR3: TGTGCCAGCATAGATGGGGGGTACAATCAGCCCCAGCATTTT.

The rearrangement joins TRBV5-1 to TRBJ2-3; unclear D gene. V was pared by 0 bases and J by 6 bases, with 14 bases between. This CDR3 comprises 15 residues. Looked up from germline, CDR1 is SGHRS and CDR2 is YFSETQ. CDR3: CASSLAMDFGDTQYF. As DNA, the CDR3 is TGCGCCAGCAGCTTGGCCATGGATTTCGGGGATACGCAGTATTTT. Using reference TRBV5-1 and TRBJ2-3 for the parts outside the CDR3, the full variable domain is KAGVTQTPRYLIKTRGQQVTLSCSPISGHRSVSWYQQTPGQGLQFLFEYFSETQRNKGNFPGRFSGRQFSNSRSEMNVSTLELGDSALYLCASSLAMDFGDTQYFGPGTRLTVL.

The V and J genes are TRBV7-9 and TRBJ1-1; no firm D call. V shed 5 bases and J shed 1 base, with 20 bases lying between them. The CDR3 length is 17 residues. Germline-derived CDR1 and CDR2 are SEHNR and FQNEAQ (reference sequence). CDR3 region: CASSPRLYGLGNTEAFF. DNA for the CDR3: TGTGCCAGCAGCCCACGTCTTTACGGGCTAGGGAACACTGAAGCTTTCTTT.

The CDR3 sequence: CASSEPSGRATREQFF. DNA for the CDR3: TGTGCCAGCAGTGAACCTAGCGGGAGGGCCACGAGAGAGCAGTTCTTC. This rearrangement joins TRBV25-1 to TRBJ2-1, with TRBD2 matching over 12 bases. The V and J ends lost 2 bases and 10 bases, in that order; junction bases with no gene match: 9. The CDR3 has 16 amino acids. Germline loops: CDR1 MGHDK, CDR2 SYGVNS.

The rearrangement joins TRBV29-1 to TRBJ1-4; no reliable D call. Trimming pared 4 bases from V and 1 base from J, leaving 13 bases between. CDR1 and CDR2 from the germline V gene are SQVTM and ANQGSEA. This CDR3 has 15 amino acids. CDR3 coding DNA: TGCAGCGTTGGGGATAGGGTGGGAACTAATGAAAAACTGTTTTTT. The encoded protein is CSVGDRVGTNEKLFF.

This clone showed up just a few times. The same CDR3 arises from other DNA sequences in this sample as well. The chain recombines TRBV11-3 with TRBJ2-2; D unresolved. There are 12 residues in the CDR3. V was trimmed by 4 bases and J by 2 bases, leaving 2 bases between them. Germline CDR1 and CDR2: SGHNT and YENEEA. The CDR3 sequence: CASSSNTGELFF. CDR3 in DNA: TGTGCCAGCAGCTCTAACACCGGGGAGCTGTTTTTT.

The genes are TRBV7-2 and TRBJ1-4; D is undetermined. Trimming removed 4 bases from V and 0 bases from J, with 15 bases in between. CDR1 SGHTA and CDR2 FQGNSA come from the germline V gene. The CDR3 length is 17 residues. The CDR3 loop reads CASSSITYTTTNEKLFF. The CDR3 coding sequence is TGTGCCAGCAGCTCTATTACTTATACCACAACTAATGAAAAACTGTTTTTT. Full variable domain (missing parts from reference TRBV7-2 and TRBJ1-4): GAGVSQSPSNKVTEKGKDVELRCDPISGHTALYWYRQSLGQGLEFLIYFQGNSAPDKSGLPSDRFSAERTGGSVSTLTIQRTQQEDSAVYLCASSSITYTTTNEKLFFGSGTQLSVL.